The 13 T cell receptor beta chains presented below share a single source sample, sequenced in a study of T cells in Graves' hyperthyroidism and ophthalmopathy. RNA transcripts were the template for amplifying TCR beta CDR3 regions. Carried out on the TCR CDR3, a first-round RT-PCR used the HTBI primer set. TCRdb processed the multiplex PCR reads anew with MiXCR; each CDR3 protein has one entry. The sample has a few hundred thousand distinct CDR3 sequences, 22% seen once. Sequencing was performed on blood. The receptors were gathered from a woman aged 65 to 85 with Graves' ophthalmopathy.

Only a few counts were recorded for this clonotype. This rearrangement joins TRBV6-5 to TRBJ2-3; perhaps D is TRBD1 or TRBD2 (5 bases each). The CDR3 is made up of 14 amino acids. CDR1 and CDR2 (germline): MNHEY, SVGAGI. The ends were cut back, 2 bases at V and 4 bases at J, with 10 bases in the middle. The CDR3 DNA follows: TGTGCCAGCAGTTACCGCCGGGGCGCAGATACGCAGTATTTT. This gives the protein CASSYRRGADTQYF.

The CDR3 coding sequence is TGCGCCAGCAGCTTGAATGTGGGGACCACAGATACGCAGTATTTT. Translating it yields CASSLNVGTTDTQYF. The chain uses TRBV5-1 and TRBJ2-3; possibly TRBD1 or TRBD2 for D (5 bases each). CDR1 and CDR2 (germline): SGHRS, YFSETQ. The CDR3 totals 15 residues. V shed 1 base and J shed 2 bases, with 11 bases lying between them.

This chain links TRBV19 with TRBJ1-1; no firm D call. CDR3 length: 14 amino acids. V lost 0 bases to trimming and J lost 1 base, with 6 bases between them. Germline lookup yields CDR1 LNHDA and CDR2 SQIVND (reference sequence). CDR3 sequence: CASSIDLGNTEAFF. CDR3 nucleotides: TGTGCCAGTAGTATAGATCTAGGGAACACTGAAGCTTTCTTT.

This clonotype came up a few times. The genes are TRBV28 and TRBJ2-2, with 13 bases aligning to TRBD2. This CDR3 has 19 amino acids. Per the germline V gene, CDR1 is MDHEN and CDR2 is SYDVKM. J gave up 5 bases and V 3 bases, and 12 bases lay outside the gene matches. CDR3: CASSFPQLTSGRATGELFF. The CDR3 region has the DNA TGTGCCAGCAGTTTCCCACAACTTACTAGCGGGAGGGCGACCGGGGAGCTGTTTTTT.

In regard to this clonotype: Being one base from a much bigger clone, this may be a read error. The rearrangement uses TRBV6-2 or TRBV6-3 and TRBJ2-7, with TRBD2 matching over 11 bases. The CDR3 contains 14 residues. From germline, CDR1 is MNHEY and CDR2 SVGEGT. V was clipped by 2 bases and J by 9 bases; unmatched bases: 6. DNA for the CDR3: TGTGCCAGCAGTTACGGGACTAGCGGTCTTGGGCAGTACTTC. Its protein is CASSYGTSGLGQYF.

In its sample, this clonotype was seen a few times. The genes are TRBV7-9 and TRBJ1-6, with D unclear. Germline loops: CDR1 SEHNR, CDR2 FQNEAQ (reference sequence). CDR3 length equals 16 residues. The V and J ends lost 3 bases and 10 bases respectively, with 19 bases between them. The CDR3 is CASSFRSGAGGSPLHF. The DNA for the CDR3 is TGTGCCAGCAGCTTCAGGTCAGGAGCCGGTGGATCACCCCTCCACTTT.

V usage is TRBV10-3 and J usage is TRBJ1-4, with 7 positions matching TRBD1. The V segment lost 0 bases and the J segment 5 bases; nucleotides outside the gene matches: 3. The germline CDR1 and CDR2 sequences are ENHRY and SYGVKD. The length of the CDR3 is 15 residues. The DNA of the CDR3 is TGTGCCATCAGTGAGTCCGGGACAGTAAATGAAAAACTGTTTTTT. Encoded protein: CAISESGTVNEKLFF.

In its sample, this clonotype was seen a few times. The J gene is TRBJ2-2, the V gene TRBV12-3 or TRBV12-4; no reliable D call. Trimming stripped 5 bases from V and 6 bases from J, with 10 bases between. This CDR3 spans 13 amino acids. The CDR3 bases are TGTGCCAGCAGTCCCTCGGATTCCGGGGAGCTGTTTTTT. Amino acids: CASSPSDSGELFF.

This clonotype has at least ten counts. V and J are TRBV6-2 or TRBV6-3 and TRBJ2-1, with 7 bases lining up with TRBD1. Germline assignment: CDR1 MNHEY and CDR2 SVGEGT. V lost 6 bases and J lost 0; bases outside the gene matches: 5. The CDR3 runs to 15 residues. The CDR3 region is CASSYRGSSYNEQFF. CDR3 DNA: TGTGCCAGCAGCTACAGGGGTAGCTCCTACAATGAGCAGTTCTTC.

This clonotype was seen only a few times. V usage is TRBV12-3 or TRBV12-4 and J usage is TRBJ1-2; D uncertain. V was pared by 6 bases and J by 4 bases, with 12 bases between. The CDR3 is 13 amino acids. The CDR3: CASRLSARYGYTF. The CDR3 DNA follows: TGTGCCAGCAGACTCTCAGCCCGCTATGGCTACACCTTC.

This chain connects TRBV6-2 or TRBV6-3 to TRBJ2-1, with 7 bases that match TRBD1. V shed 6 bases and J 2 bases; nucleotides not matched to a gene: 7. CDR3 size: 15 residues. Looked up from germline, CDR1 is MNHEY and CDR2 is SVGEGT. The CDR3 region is CASSPTGFPYNEQFF. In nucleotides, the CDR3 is TGTGCCAGCAGCCCGACAGGGTTTCCCTACAATGAGCAGTTCTTC.

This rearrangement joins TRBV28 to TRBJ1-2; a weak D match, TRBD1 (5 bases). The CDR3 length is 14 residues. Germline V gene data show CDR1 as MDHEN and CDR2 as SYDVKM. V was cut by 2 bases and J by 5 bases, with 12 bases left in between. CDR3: CASSLIWEGYGYTF. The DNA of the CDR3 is TGTGCCAGCAGTTTAATCTGGGAGGGGTATGGCTACACCTTC.

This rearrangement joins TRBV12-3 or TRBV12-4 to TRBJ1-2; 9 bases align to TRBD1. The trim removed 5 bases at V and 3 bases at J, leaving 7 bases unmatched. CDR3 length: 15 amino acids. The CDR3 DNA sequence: TGTGCCAGCAGTCCGGGACAGGGACTTCACTATGGCTACACCTTC. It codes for CASSPGQGLHYGYTF.